This T cell receptor beta chain was recorded in a study of blood T cell repertoires in COVID-19. Study details: Samples taken during acute and convalescent COVID-19 were collected in the United States, Italy and Spain. The cDNA or gDNA used as material had been derived from T cells, B-cell-depleted T cells, or PBMCs.

The CDR3 runs 13 residues. Germline CDR1 and CDR2: MGHRA and YSYEKL. With 3 bases removed from V and 0 bases from J, the gap between germline ends came to 6 bases. Patients from Seattle were sampled longitudinally, starting during active infection. Per the original data handling: Amplification of reference gene primers provided the estimated nucleated cell counts. The table came from immunoSEQ multiplex PCR; TCRdb's copy has only in-frame clones and leaves some out. For V, J and clone size, that table is used; D and trimming come from the DNA. The repertoire includes about 430,000 clones, 70% to 90% of them detected once, and 0.7% to 0.85% sits in the top ten.

The sequenced sample consisted of peripheral blood. This chain uses TRBV4-1 with TRBJ2-7, with a tentative D call TRBD1 (5 bases). This receptor was taken from a man between 18 and 29 years old with COVID-19, enrolled during active disease. This chain's CDR3 is CASSQTVSYEQYF. DNA for the CDR3: TGCGCCAGCAGCCAGACAGTCTCCTACGAGCAGTACTTC.